Reported below is one T cell receptor beta chain. Its antigen is not identified. TCRdb itself ran the reads through MiXCR, one entry per CDR3 protein. Here the sample spans a few hundred thousand distinct CDR3 sequences, about 40% being singletons. The entry originates in a study of T cell repertoires in cytomegalovirus infection. Study summary: Recently identified HLA-C-restricted CMV epitopes were used, and well-studied HLA-B-restricted CMV epitopes were used as well. The study's findings and limits: What dominated the ex vivo response were HLA-C-restricted CMV-specific TCR beta clonotypes. The cumulative frequency of public TCR beta families identified carriers of CMV plus the relevant HLA.

Trimming pared 4 bases from V and 2 bases from J, leaving 11 bases between. The CDR3 length is 14 residues. Germline CDR1 MNHEY, CDR2 SVGAGI. The rearrangement uses TRBV6-5 and TRBJ2-5; D is ambiguous. This sample comprised cultured PBMCs, obtained from culture after CMV antigen stimulation. The receptor's source is a human donor in good health (CMV status not recorded). Some clones in this sample may be carry-over from other donors' samples. The CDR3, as DNA: TGTGCCAGCAGTTTGTCGTGGGCTCAAGAGACCCAGTACTTC. The encoded protein is CASSLSWAQETQYF.